This entry features one T cell receptor (beta chain) sequence. These data originate in a study of blood T cell repertoires in COVID-19. Overall study: The cDNA or gDNA used as material had been derived from T cells, B-cell-depleted T cells, or PBMCs.

Per the study methods: Estimated nucleated cell counts came from reference gene primer amplification. TCRdb's copy holds only in-frame clones and misses some; the assay was immunoSEQ multiplex PCR. V, J and clone size derive from that table, while D and trimming were established from the DNA sequence. Of some 330,000 clones in the sample, about 92% were seen once. The V gene lost 5 bases and the J gene lost 0 bases, with 14 bases spanning the gap. In germline, CDR1 is LNHDA, CDR2 SQIVND (reference sequence). There are 16 residues in the CDR3. Participant-given clinical history determined each cohort assignment. Donors of Cohort 3 who recovered were those that had two negative PCRs, clearance, or symptom resolution.

The sequenced sample consisted of PBMCs or T cells enriched from blood (not recorded which). The source is a woman aged 30 to 39 who had recovered from COVID-19. This chain connects TRBV19 to TRBJ1-3; D unresolved. DNA for the CDR3: TGTGCCAGTAGTCTTGTGCCAACCAGCTCTGGAAACACCATATATTTT. This translates into CASSLVPTSSGNTIYF.